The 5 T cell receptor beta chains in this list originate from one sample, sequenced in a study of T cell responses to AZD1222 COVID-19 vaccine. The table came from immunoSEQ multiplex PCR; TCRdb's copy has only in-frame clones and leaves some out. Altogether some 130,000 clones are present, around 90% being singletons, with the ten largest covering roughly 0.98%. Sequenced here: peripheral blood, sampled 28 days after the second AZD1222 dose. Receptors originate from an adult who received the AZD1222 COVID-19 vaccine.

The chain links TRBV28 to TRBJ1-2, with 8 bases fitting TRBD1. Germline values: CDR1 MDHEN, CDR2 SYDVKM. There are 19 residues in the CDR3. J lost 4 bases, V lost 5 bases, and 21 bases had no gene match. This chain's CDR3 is CASSRRRGPGLGLSYGYTF. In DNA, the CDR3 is TGTGCCAGCAGTCGTCGCAGGGGGCCGGGGCTTGGGTTAAGCTATGGCTACACCTTC.

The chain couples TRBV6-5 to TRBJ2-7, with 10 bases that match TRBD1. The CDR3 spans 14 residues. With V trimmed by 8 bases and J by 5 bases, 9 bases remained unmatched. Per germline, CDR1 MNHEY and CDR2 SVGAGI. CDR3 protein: CASGRQGAPNEQYF. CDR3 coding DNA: TGTGCCAGCGGACGACAGGGGGCGCCGAACGAGCAGTACTTC.

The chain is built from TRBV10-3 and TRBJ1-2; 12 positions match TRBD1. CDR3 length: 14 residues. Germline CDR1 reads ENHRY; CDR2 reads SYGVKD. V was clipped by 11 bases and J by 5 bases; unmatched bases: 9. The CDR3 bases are TGTGCCGTAGCCGGGACAGGGGGCCAGTATGGCTACACCTTC. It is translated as CAVAGTGGQYGYTF.

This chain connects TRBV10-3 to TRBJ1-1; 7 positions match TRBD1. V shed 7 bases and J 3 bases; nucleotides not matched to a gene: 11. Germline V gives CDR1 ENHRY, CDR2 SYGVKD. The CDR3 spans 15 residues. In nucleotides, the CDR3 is TGTGCCATCACAGAGAGGGGGCCGAGGGACACTGAAGCTTTCTTT. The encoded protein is CAITERGPRDTEAFF.

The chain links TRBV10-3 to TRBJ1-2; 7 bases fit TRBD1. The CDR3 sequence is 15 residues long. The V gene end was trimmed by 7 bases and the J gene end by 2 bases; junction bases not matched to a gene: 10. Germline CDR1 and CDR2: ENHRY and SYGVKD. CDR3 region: CAITVTGAANYGYTF. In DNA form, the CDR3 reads TGTGCCATCACCGTAACAGGGGCCGCGAACTATGGCTACACCTTC.